A single sample is the source of the 27 T cell receptor beta chains below, sequenced in a study of blood T cell repertoires in COVID-19. Assay: immunoSEQ multiplex PCR; the TCRdb copy retains only in-frame clones and omits some. The sample records roughly 380,000 clones, around 91% being singletons. Sequencing was carried out using peripheral blood. The receptors derive from a woman aged 40 to 50 with COVID-19, enrolled during active disease.

The V and J genes are TRBV5-8 and TRBJ1-1, with D possibly being TRBD1 (5 bases). The CDR3 has 12 residues. Trimming removed 5 bases at V and 7 bases at J, with 12 bases between. CDR1 SGHTS and CDR2 YDEGEE come from the germline V gene. The CDR3 bases are TGTGCCAGCAGGGGGGGGGTCCTTGAAGCTTTCTTT. Translation gives CASRGGVLEAFF.

The chain uses TRBV7-9 and TRBJ1-2; 7 bases fit TRBD1. V was pared by 5 bases and J by 1 base, with 4 bases of the junction left unmatched. CDR3 length equals 14 residues. Germline lookup yields CDR1 SEHNR and CDR2 FQNEAQ (reference sequence). In nucleotides, the CDR3 is TGTGCCAGCAGCCCGGGGACAGATAACTATGGCTACACCTTC. It specifies CASSPGTDNYGYTF.

This chain uses TRBV5-8 with TRBJ1-2; D gene uncertain. This CDR3 has 16 amino acids. Trimming took 4 bases from V and 4 from J, leaving 20 bases between them. The germline V gene has CDR1 SGHTS and CDR2 YDEGEE. The CDR3 coding sequence is TGTGCCAGCAGCCGGTTTGAGGGCGCCCGATTCTATGGCTACACCTTC. It yields the protein CASSRFEGARFYGYTF.

This clone appeared a single time. The chain couples TRBV2 to TRBJ2-2; tentatively, D is TRBD2 (6 bases). Trimming left V 6 bases short and J 2 bases short, with 16 bases between. CDR1 and CDR2 (germline): SNHLY, FYNNEI. The CDR3 runs 16 residues. CDR3 amino acids: CASSLQGLDNTGELFF. In DNA, the CDR3 is TGTGCCAGCAGCCTTCAGGGACTCGACAACACCGGGGAGCTGTTTTTT.

The rearrangement links TRBV15 to TRBJ2-4; 7 nucleotides align to TRBD2. The ends lost 6 bases at V and 5 bases at J; junction bases unmatched: 10. The CDR3 has 15 residues. Germline V gene sequence: CDR1 LNHNV, CDR2 YYDKDF (reference sequence). CDR3 DNA sequence: TGTGCCACCAGTTCGGGGGGAGGGCAGGAAAACATTCAGTACTTC. It translates to CATSSGGGQENIQYF. Full variable domain (remainder filled in from reference TRBV15 and TRBJ2-4): DAMVIQNPRYQVTQFGKPVTLSCSQTLNHNVMYWYQQKSSQAPKLLFHYYDKDFNNEADTPDNFQSRRPNTSFCFLDIRSPGLGDTAMYLCATSSGGGQENIQYFGAGTRLSVL.

This chain connects TRBV7-6 to TRBJ2-5; D uncertain. Deletions cut 2 bases from V and 5 bases from J, with 15 bases between. This CDR3 has 15 amino acids. Germline loops: CDR1 SGHVS, CDR2 FNYEAQ. The CDR3 region has the DNA TGTGCCAGCAGCTTAAACGCAGGCCCCCTGGAGACCCAGTACTTC. It yields the protein CASSLNAGPLETQYF. Full variable domain (missing parts from reference TRBV7-6 and TRBJ2-5): GAGVSQSPRYKVTKRGQDVALRCDPISGHVSLYWYRQALGQGPEFLTYFNYEAQQDKSGLPNDRFSAERPEGSISTLTIQRTEQRDSAMYRCASSLNAGPLETQYFGPGTRLLVL.

This rearrangement joins TRBV19 to TRBJ1-1, with TRBD1 matching over 7 bases. This CDR3 is 14 amino acids long. Trimming cost V 3 bases and J 6 bases; bases outside gene matches: 7. CDR1 and CDR2 from the germline V gene are LNHDA and SQIVND (reference sequence). The CDR3 region is CASSMSRGIPEAFF. The DNA of the CDR3 is TGTGCCAGTAGTATGTCCAGGGGGATCCCTGAAGCTTTCTTT.

The chain couples TRBV4-3 to TRBJ2-3, with a possible D match to TRBD2 (6 bases). V was clipped by 4 bases and J by 0 bases, with 14 bases between them. The CDR3 length is 16 residues. The germline CDR1 and CDR2 sequences are LGHNA and YSLEER. The CDR3 spells CASSPLPGGSTDTQYF. CDR3 sequence (DNA): TGCGCCAGCAGCCCTCTCCCCGGAGGGAGCACAGATACGCAGTATTTT.

The V and J genes are TRBV7-2 and TRBJ1-2, with D hard to call. The ends were cut back, 4 bases at V and 0 bases at J, with 12 bases in the middle. The CDR3 length is 15 residues. The V gene's germline CDR1 is SGHTA and CDR2 FQGNSA. The CDR3 nucleotides are TGTGCCAGCAGCTCTCCAGGAAGAGCTAACTATGGCTACACCTTC. This translates into CASSSPGRANYGYTF.

This clone was picked up one time. The chain links TRBV27 to TRBJ2-1; 7 positions match TRBD2. This CDR3 has 16 residues. Trimming cost V 6 bases and J 2 bases; bases outside gene matches: 10. Germline V gene sequence: CDR1 MNHEY, CDR2 SMNVEV (reference sequence). As DNA, the CDR3 is TGTGCCAGCAGAAATGCGGCGGGGGACCCCTACAATGAGCAGTTCTTC. Protein product: CASRNAAGDPYNEQFF.

This chain connects TRBV9 to TRBJ2-3; D is unclear. The CDR3 extends over 15 amino acids. Germline V lookup: CDR1 SGDLS, CDR2 YYNGEE. V gave up 1 base and J gave up 1 base, with 10 bases separating them. The CDR3 coding sequence is TGTGCCAGCAGCGTACGTAGTATAGGCACAGATACGCAGTATTTT. Translating gives CASSVRSIGTDTQYF.

This clone was counted only a few times. The rearrangement links TRBV6-4 to TRBJ2-3, with 7 bases that match TRBD1. Unmatched junction bases numbered 3, after V lost 6 bases and J lost 0 bases. CDR1 is MRHNA, CDR2 SNTAGT, per germline. This CDR3 has 14 amino acids. CDR3 sequence (DNA): TGTGCCAGCAGCCAGACAGGGAGCACAGATACGCAGTATTTT. Its protein product is CASSQTGSTDTQYF.

This clone appeared once. The J gene is TRBJ1-2, the V gene TRBV6-6; 7 nucleotides line up with TRBD1. Germline lookup yields CDR1 MNHNY and CDR2 SVGAGI (reference sequence). This CDR3 has 13 amino acids. Trimming took 6 bases from V and 3 from J; bases not matched to a gene: 4. The CDR3: CASREQGHYGYTF. CDR3 bases: TGTGCCAGCAGGGAACAGGGGCACTATGGCTACACCTTC.

This sequence joins TRBV7-6 and TRBJ1-2, with TRBD1 matching 7 bases. The CDR3 length is 19 residues. The germline CDR1 and CDR2 sequences are SGHVS and FNYEAQ. J gave up 0 bases and V 1 base, and 14 bases lay outside the gene matches. CDR3 sequence reads: CASSLGERDSRNSNYGYTF. The CDR3 region has the DNA TGTGCCAGCAGCTTAGGGGAGAGGGACAGTCGCAATTCTAACTATGGCTACACCTTC.

The chain links TRBV5-1 to TRBJ2-2; the D gene is possibly TRBD2 (6 bases). V was pared by 4 bases and J by 0 bases, with 13 bases between. The germline V gene encodes CDR1 SGHRS and CDR2 YFSETQ. The CDR3 has 16 residues. DNA of the CDR3: TGCGCCAGCAGCCTTCGGGGGTACTCGAACACCGGGGAGCTGTTTTTT. It translates to CASSLRGYSNTGELFF. Full variable domain (remainder filled in from reference TRBV5-1 and TRBJ2-2): KAGVTQTPRYLIKTRGQQVTLSCSPISGHRSVSWYQQTPGQGLQFLFEYFSETQRNKGNFPGRFSGRQFSNSRSEMNVSTLELGDSALYLCASSLRGYSNTGELFFGEGSRLTVL.

This clone showed up just once. The rearrangement joins TRBV6-1 to TRBJ1-1; maybe TRBD1 (5 bases). V was clipped by 3 bases and J by 0 bases, with 8 bases between them. The CDR3 length is 14 residues. Germline V CDR1 and CDR2: MNHNS, SASEGT. The CDR3 DNA reads TGTGCCAGCAGTGATCGGGGGTTGAACACTGAAGCTTTCTTT. Protein: CASSDRGLNTEAFF.

The V call is TRBV19, the J call TRBJ2-5, with TRBD2 matching 12 bases. Per the germline V gene, CDR1 is LNHDA and CDR2 is SQIVND (reference sequence). V shed 10 bases, J shed 1 base, and the junction held 4 bases outside the gene matches. The CDR3 sequence is 14 residues long. The CDR3 DNA reads as TGTGCCACCTCACTAGCGGGGGGCCAAGAGACCCAGTACTTC. Translation: CATSLAGGQETQYF. The variable domain in full, with the rest retrieved from reference TRBV19 and TRBJ2-5, is DGGITQSPKYLFRKEGQNVTLSCEQNLNHDAMYWYRQDPGQGLRLIYYSQIVNDFQKGDIAEGYSVSREKKESFPLTVTSAQKNPTAFYLCATSLAGGQETQYFGPGTRLLVL.

This clone was counted once. The CDR3 sequence: CATSRDEVKTEAFF. In DNA, the CDR3 is TGTGCCACCAGCAGAGATGAGGTTAAGACTGAAGCTTTCTTT. This chain uses TRBV15 with TRBJ1-1; no definite D call. The germline V gene has CDR1 LNHNV and CDR2 YYDKDF (reference sequence). Between the trimmed V and J ends, which lost 0 bases and 5 bases, there was a span of 10 bases. The CDR3 extends over 14 amino acids.

This chain connects TRBV24-1 to TRBJ2-1; TRBD2 matches at 9 bases. V lost 6 bases and J lost 7; bases outside the gene matches: 6. CDR1 and CDR2 (germline): KGHDR, SFDVKD. CDR3 length equals 14 residues. CDR3 in DNA: TGTGCCACCAGTTTCGTTAGCGGGGGTAATGAGCAGTTCTTC. Protein product: CATSFVSGGNEQFF.

The rearrangement links TRBV5-1 to TRBJ2-7; TRBD2 agrees at 9 bases. From germline, CDR1 is SGHRS and CDR2 YFSETQ. With 5 bases clipped from V and 6 bases from J, the junction kept 9 bases outside the gene matches. The CDR3 is 14 amino acids. The CDR3 nucleotides read TGCGCCAGCAGACTGACTAGCGGTTCGGTCGAGCAGTACTTC. It codes for CASRLTSGSVEQYF.

The chain links TRBV7-8 to TRBJ1-3; the D gene is possibly TRBD1 (6 bases). Germline CDR1 and CDR2: SGHVS and FQNEAQ. V lost 5 bases and J lost 9, with 14 bases in between. CDR3 length: 13 amino acids. The CDR3 sequence is CASSPRGEGTIYF. In DNA, the CDR3 is TGTGCCAGCAGCCCAAGGGGGGAGGGCACCATATATTTT. The full variable domain, completed using reference TRBV7-8 and TRBJ1-3, is GAGVSQSPRYKVAKRGQDVALRCDPISGHVSLFWYQQALGQGPEFLTYFQNEAQLDKSGLPSDRFFAERPEGSVSTLKIQRTQQEDSAVYLCASSPRGEGTIYFGEGSWLTVV.

As concerns this clone: Additional DNA sequences in this sample encode the identical CDR3. This rearrangement joins TRBV29-1 to TRBJ2-5, with TRBD1 as a possible D gene (6 bases). Germline CDR1 is SQVTM and CDR2 is ANQGSEA. The CDR3 spans 12 residues. Trimming pared 6 bases from V and 4 bases from J, leaving 12 bases between. The CDR3 bases are TGCAGCGTGCTGACAGGAGGAGAGACCCAGTACTTC. Protein: CSVLTGGETQYF.

The chain has TRBV6-5 and TRBJ2-7, with no clear D. Trimming left V 2 bases short and J 1 base short, with 6 bases between. The CDR3 consists of 13 residues. The V gene's germline CDR1 is MNHEY and CDR2 SVGAGI. The CDR3 here is CASSYGQSYEQYF. The CDR3 nucleotides are TGTGCCAGCAGTTACGGCCAATCCTACGAGCAGTACTTC.

The chain couples TRBV27 to TRBJ2-7, with D possibly matching TRBD1 (6 bases). This CDR3 contains 15 residues. The V gene's germline CDR1 is MNHEY and CDR2 SMNVEV (reference sequence). Trimming removed 4 bases at V and 1 base at J, with 14 bases between. The DNA for the CDR3 is TGTGCCAGCAGTTCTACTATCAGGGGATCCTACGAGCAGTACTTC. Translated: CASSSTIRGSYEQYF.

The CDR3 nucleotides read TGCGCCAGCAGCCAAGTCCCAGGGGGATCCTATGGCTACACCTTC. Its translation: CASSQVPGGSYGYTF. The rearrangement links TRBV4-3 to TRBJ1-2; 7 positions match TRBD1. The CDR3 runs to 15 residues. V trimming: 1 base; J trimming: 4 bases; junction bases outside the gene matches: 6. Looked up from germline, CDR1 is LGHNA and CDR2 is YSLEER.

The J gene is TRBJ1-3, the V gene TRBV6-6, with 7 nucleotides matching TRBD1. Germline trimming cut 7 bases from V and 4 bases from J; bases unmatched to any gene: 7. The CDR3 runs to 14 residues. CDR1 and CDR2 from the germline V gene are MNHNY and SVGAGI (reference sequence). CDR3 residues: CASNDRVVGNTIYF. CDR3 bases: TGTGCCAGCAACGACAGGGTAGTCGGAAACACCATATATTTT.

The chain uses TRBV11-2 and TRBJ2-1; 7 nucleotides match TRBD2. In germline, CDR1 is SGHAT, CDR2 FQNNGV. V gave up 1 base and J gave up 3 bases; unmatched junction bases: 6. CDR3 length: 16 amino acids. DNA of the CDR3: TGTGCCAGCAGCTTAGCAGGGAGGGGCTACTACAATGAGCAGTTCTTC. It is translated as CASSLAGRGYYNEQFF. The variable domain in full, completed from reference TRBV11-2 and TRBJ2-1, reads EAGVAQSPRYKIIEKRQSVAFWCNPISGHATLYWYQQILGQGPKLLIQFQNNGVVDDSQLPKDRFSAERLKGVDSTLKIQPAKLEDSAVYLCASSLAGRGYYNEQFFGPGTRLTVL.